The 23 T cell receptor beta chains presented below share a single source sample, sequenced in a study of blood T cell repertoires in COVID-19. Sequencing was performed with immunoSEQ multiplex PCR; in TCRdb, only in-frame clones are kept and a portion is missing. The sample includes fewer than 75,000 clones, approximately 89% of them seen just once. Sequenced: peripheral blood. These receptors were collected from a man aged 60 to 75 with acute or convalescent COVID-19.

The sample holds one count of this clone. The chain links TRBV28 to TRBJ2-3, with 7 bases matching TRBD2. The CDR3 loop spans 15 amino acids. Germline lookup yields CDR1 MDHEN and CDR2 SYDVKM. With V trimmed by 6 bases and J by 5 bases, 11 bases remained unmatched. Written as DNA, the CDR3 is TGTGCCAGCAGAGGTTCGCGGGGGAGCGGAGATACGCAGTATTTT. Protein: CASRGSRGSGDTQYF.

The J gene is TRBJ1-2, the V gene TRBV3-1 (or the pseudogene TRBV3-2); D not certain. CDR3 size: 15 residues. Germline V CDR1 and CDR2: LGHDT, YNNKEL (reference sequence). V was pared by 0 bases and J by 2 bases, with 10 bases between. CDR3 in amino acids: CASSQDIPGNYGYTF. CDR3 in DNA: TGTGCCAGCAGCCAAGATATACCGGGGAACTATGGCTACACCTTC.

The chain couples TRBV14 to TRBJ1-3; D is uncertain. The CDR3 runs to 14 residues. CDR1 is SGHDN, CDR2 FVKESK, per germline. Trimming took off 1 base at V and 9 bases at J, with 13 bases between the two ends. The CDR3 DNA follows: TGTGCCAGCAGCCAAGTCCGGGGAGGCGGCACCATATATTTT. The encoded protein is CASSQVRGGGTIYF.

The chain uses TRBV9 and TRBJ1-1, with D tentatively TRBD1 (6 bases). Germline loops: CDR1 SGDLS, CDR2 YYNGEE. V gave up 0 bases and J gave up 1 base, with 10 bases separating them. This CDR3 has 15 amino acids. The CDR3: CASSVGPRGNTEAFF. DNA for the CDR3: TGTGCCAGCAGCGTAGGTCCCAGGGGGAACACTGAAGCTTTCTTT.

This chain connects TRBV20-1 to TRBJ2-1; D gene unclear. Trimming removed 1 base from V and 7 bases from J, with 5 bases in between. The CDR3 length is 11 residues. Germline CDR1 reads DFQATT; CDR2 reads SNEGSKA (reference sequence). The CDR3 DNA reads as TGCAGTGCTAGAGTTCCTAATGAGCAGTTCTTC. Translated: CSARVPNEQFF.

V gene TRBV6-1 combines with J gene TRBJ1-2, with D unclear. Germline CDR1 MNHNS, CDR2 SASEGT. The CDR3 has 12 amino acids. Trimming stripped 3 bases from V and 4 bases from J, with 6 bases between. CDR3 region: CASSDNGYGYTF. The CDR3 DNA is TGTGCCAGCAGTGATAACGGCTATGGCTACACCTTC.

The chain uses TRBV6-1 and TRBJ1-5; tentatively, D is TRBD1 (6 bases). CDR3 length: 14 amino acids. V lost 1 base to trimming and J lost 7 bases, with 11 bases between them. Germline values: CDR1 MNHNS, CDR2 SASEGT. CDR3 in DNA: TGTGCCAGCAGTGAAGGGGGGGGCCGGCAGCCCCAGCATTTT. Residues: CASSEGGGRQPQHF.

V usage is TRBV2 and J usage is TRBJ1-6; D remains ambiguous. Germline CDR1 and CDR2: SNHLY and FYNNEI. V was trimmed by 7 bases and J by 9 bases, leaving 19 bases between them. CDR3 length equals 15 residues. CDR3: CASTSSEGWGSPLHF. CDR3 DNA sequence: TGTGCCAGCACTTCGTCTGAGGGTTGGGGTTCACCCCTCCACTTT.

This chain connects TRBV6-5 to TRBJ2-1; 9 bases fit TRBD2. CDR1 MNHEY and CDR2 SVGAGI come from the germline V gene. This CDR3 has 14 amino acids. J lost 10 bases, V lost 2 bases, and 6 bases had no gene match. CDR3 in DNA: TGTGCCAGCAGTTACGGCGGGGGGGCCGGAGAGCAGTTCTTC. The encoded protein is CASSYGGGAGEQFF.

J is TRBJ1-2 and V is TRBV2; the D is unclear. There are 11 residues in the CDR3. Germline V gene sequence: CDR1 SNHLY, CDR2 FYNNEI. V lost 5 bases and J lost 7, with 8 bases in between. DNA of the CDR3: TGTGCCAGCAGTCCTAATGCTGGCTACACCTTC. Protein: CASSPNAGYTF. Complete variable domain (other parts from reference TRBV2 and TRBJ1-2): EPEVTQTPSHQVTQMGQEVILRCVPISNHLYFYWYRQILGQKVEFLVSFYNNEISEKSEIFDDQFSVERPDGSNFTLKIRSTKLEDSAMYFCASSPNAGYTFGSGTRLTVV.

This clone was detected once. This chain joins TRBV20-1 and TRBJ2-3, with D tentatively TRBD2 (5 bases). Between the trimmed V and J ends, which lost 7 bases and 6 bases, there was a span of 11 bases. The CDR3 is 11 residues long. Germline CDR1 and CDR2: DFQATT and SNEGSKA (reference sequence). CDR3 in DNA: TGCAGTGTTTGGACGGGGGATACGCAGTATTTT. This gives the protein CSVWTGDTQYF.

The DNA of the CDR3 is TGTGCCAGCAGTTCCGACAGAAGGTCTGGCTACACCTTC. This sequence encodes CASSSDRRSGYTF. J is TRBJ1-2 and V is TRBV12-3 or TRBV12-4, with D tentatively TRBD1 (5 bases). Trimming took 4 bases from V and 7 from J, leaving 13 bases between them. The CDR3 length is 13 residues.

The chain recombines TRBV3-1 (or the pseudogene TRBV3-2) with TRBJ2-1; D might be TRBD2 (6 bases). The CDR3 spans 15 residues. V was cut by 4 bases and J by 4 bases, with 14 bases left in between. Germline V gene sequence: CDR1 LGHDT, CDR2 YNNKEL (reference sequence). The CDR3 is CASSLSRGVYNEQFF. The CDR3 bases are TGTGCCAGCAGCCTCTCGCGGGGCGTTTACAATGAGCAGTTCTTC.

The CDR3 is CASSPVAGGPGELFF. The DNA of the CDR3 is TGTGCCAGCAGTCCCGTAGCGGGGGGGCCCGGGGAGCTGTTTTTT. The V and J genes are TRBV2 and TRBJ2-2; 11 nucleotides agree with TRBD2. Germline CDR1 is SNHLY and CDR2 is FYNNEI. The CDR3 has 15 residues. V lost 5 bases to trimming and J lost 6 bases; unmatched junction nucleotides: 5.

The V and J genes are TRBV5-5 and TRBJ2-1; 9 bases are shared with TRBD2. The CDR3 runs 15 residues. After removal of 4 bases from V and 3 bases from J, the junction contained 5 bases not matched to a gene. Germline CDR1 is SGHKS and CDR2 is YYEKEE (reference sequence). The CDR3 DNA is TGTGCCAGCAGCCTCGGAGCGGGGGGCTACAATGAGCAGTTCTTC. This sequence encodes CASSLGAGGYNEQFF.

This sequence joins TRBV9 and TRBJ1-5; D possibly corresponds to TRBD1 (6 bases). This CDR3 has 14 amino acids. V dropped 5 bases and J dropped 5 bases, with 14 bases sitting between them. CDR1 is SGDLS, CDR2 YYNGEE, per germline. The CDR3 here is CASSRGGSDQPQHF. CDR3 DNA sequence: TGTGCCAGCAGTCGGGGGGGCTCAGATCAGCCCCAGCATTTT.

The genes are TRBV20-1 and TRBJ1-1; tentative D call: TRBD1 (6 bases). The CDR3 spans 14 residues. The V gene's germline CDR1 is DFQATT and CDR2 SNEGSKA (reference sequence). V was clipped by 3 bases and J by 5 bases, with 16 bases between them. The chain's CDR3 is CSASEQGGRTEAFF. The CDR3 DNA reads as TGCAGTGCTAGTGAACAGGGAGGGAGGACTGAAGCTTTCTTT.

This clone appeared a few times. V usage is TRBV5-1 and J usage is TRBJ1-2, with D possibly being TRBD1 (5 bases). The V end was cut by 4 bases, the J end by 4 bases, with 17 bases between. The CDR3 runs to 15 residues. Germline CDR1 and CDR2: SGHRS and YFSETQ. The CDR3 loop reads CASSLRLDTTYGYTF. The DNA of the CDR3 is TGCGCCAGCAGCCTGCGGTTGGACACAACCTATGGCTACACCTTC.

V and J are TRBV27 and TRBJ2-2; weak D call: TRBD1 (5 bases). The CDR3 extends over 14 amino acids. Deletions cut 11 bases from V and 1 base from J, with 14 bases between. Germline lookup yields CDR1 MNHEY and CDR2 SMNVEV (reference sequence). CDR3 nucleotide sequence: TGTGCCGTCCGATTCGGACAGAACACCGGGGAGCTGTTTTTT. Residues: CAVRFGQNTGELFF.

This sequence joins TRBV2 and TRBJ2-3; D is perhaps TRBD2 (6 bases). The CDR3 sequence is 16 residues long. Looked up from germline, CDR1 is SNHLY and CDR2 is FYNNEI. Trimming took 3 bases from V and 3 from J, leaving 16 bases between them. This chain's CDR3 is CASSDHGLARTDTQYF. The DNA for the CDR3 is TGTGCCAGCAGTGACCATGGGCTAGCGCGGACAGATACGCAGTATTTT.

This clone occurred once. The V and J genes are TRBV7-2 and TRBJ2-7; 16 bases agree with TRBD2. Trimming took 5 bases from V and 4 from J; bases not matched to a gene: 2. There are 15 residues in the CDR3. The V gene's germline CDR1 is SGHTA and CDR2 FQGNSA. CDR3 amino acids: CASSEGLAGGYEQYF. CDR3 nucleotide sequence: TGTGCCAGCAGCGAGGGACTAGCGGGGGGGTACGAGCAGTACTTC. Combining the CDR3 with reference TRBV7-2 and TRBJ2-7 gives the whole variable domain GAGVSQSPSNKVTEKGKDVELRCDPISGHTALYWYRQSLGQGLEFLIYFQGNSAPDKSGLPSDRFSAERTGGSVSTLTIQRTQQEDSAVYLCASSEGLAGGYEQYFGPGTRLTVT.

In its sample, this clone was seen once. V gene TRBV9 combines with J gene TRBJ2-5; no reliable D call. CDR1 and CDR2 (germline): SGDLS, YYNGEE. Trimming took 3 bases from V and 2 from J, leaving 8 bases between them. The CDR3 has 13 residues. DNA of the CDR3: TGTGCCAGCAGCGCGACAAATCAAGAGACCCAGTACTTC. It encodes CASSATNQETQYF.

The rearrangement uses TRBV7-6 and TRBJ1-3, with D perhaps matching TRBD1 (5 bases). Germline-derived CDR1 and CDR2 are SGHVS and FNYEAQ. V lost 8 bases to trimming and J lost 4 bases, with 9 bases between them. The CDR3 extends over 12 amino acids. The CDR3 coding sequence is TGTGCCAGCGGGGGGTCCGGAAACACCATATATTTT. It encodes CASGGSGNTIYF. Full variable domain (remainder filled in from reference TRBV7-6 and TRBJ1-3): GAGVSQSPRYKVTKRGQDVALRCDPISGHVSLYWYRQALGQGPEFLTYFNYEAQQDKSGLPNDRFSAERPEGSISTLTIQRTEQRDSAMYRCASGGSGNTIYFGEGSWLTVV.